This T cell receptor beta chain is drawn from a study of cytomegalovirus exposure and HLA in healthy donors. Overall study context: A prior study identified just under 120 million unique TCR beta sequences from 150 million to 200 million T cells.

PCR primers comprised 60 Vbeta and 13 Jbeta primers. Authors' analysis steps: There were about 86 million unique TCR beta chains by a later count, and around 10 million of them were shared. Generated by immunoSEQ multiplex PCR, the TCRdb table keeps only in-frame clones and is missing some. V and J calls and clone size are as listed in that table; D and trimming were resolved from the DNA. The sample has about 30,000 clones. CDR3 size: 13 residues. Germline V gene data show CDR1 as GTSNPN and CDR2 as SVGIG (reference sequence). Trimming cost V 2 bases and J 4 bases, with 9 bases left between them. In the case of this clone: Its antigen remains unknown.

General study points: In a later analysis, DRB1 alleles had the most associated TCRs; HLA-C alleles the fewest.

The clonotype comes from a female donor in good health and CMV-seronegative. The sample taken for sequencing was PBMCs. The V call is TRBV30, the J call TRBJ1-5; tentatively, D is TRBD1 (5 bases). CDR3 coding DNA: TGTGCCTGGAGTCTGGGGCGAAATCAGCCCCAGCATTTT. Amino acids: CAWSLGRNQPQHF.